These T cell receptor beta chains were read from a single sample in a study of cytomegalovirus exposure and HLA in healthy donors. The data were produced by immunoSEQ multiplex PCR, yet TCRdb's version contains in-frame clones alone and is incomplete. This sample has 100,000 to 150,000 clones, with 89% found just once. The sequenced sample was PBMCs. Receptor source: a woman aged 18-29 years in good health and CMV-seronegative. The CDR3 runs from the conserved cysteine through the conserved F or W. Fields, in order: J gene, CDR3 length, D gene, V gene, CDR3 protein. The D gene is left open where the match is weak.

>TRBJ2-1|14|.|TRBV7-9
CASSLDRSYNEQFF
>TRBJ1-2|11|.|TRBV5-8
CASRGNYGYTF
>TRBJ2-1|12|.|TRBV6-5
CASSTGYNEQFF
>TRBJ2-5|17|TRBD1|TRBV4-1
CASSQEILGQGDGTQYF
>TRBJ1-6|16|.|TRBV6-1
CASSEYWQGNNSPLHF
>TRBJ2-7|15|.|TRBV11-2
CASSLDGLASDEQYF
>TRBJ1-5|15|TRBD1|TRBV5-5
CASSTAGTGDQPQHF
>TRBJ1-2|12|.|TRBV18
CASSIQGDGYTF
>TRBJ1-2|16|.|TRBV28
CASSLGAELYNYGYTF
>TRBJ1-5|14|.|TRBV10-1
CASSEQGNDQPQHF
>TRBJ2-3|16|.|TRBV6-5
CASSYSLPEGTDTQYF
>TRBJ2-1|15|TRBD2|TRBV9
CASSVGSGRAGEQFF
>TRBJ2-7|16|.|TRBV11-2
CASSQQQGPLKYEQYF
>TRBJ2-3|14|TRBD2|TRBV28
CASSVSGRPDTQYF
>TRBJ1-1|14|.|TRBV27
CASSFRGSGTEAFF
>TRBJ2-3|15|.|TRBV30
CAWNPGLGDTDTQYF
>TRBJ2-5|14|TRBD2|TRBV6-1
CASSAGTGGETQYF
>TRBJ2-7|14|.|TRBV28
CASSFRRGVYEQYF